Listed here are 26 T cell receptor beta chains from one sample, sequenced in a study of blood T cell repertoires in COVID-19. The repertoire was sequenced with immunoSEQ multiplex PCR; TCRdb's copy has only in-frame clones and lacks some. The data contain under 65,000 clones, about 73% of them singletons. Source material: peripheral blood. The receptors stem from a woman in her seventies with acute or convalescent COVID-19.

The rearrangement joins TRBV3-1 (or the pseudogene TRBV3-2) to TRBJ1-1; maybe TRBD1 (6 bases). This CDR3 comprises 13 residues. Germline V CDR1 and CDR2: LGHDT, YNNKEL (reference sequence). V was trimmed by 7 bases and J by 4 bases, leaving 13 bases between them. As DNA, the CDR3 is TGTGCCAGCAATATACTAGGGGGCACTGAAGCTTTCTTT. Its translation is CASNILGGTEAFF.

This chain joins TRBV7-3 and TRBJ1-6; 12 bases agree with TRBD1. CDR1 and CDR2 (germline): SGHTA, FQGTGA. V shed 4 bases, J shed 9 bases, and the junction held 4 bases outside the gene matches. There are 15 residues in the CDR3. The CDR3 bases are TGTGCCAGCAGCTCGGGACAGGGGGCATTTTCACCCCTCCACTTT. Translated: CASSSGQGAFSPLHF.

This rearrangement joins TRBV3-1 (or the pseudogene TRBV3-2) to TRBJ1-1, with D hard to call. This CDR3 contains 14 residues. Germline V gene sequence: CDR1 LGHDT, CDR2 YNNKEL (reference sequence). V was shortened by 4 bases and J by 3 bases, with 12 bases between the two germline ends. In DNA form, the CDR3 reads TGTGCCAGCAGCCTTAAGTCACGGGACACTGAAGCTTTCTTT. Translating gives CASSLKSRDTEAFF.

V and J are TRBV7-2 and TRBJ1-5; D perhaps matches TRBD1 (5 bases). V was clipped by 5 bases and J by 4 bases, with 12 bases between them. There are 14 residues in the CDR3. Germline CDR1 SGHTA, CDR2 FQGNSA. CDR3 amino acids: CASSRDRGNQPQHF. The CDR3 DNA sequence: TGTGCCAGCAGCCGCGATCGGGGGAATCAGCCCCAGCATTTT.

The chain joins TRBV14 to TRBJ1-1; D is ambiguous. The CDR3 is 14 amino acids. The V gene's germline CDR1 is SGHDN and CDR2 FVKESK. The V end lost 5 bases, the J end lost 5 bases, and 15 bases lay between the germline ends. The CDR3 DNA follows: TGTGCCAGCAGCTCCCGCCCCCCAGCGACTGAAGCTTTCTTT. This encodes CASSSRPPATEAFF.

This chain uses TRBV18 with TRBJ1-5; D is undetermined. The CDR3 is made up of 15 amino acids. Per germline, CDR1 KGHSH and CDR2 LQKENI. V gave up 5 bases and J gave up 2 bases, with 13 bases separating them. The CDR3 protein is CASSSTLAGNQPQHF. The CDR3 DNA reads as TGTGCCAGCTCATCCACACTAGCGGGCAATCAGCCCCAGCATTTT.

In this sample, this clone turned up once. The chain carries TRBV21-1 and TRBJ1-1. TRBV21-1 is a known pseudogene. The CDR3 spans 14 residues. CDR3 in DNA: TGTGCCAGCAGCACCCGGGAGCAACCCTATGAAGCTTTCTTT. Amino acid sequence: CASSTREQPYEAFF.

The chain links TRBV2 to TRBJ1-1; 8 bases line up with TRBD1. Germline V gene data show CDR1 as SNHLY and CDR2 as FYNNEI. V lost 6 bases to trimming and J lost 6 bases; unmatched junction nucleotides: 12. The CDR3 is 15 residues long. CDR3 coding DNA: TGTGCCAGCAGCCGGCGGACAGGGAGGGTCGCTGAAGCTTTCTTT. Its protein product is CASSRRTGRVAEAFF.

The genes are TRBV19 and TRBJ2-6; no clear D gene. The CDR3 runs 13 residues. Trimming took off 7 bases at V and 0 bases at J, with 4 bases between the two ends. CDR1 and CDR2 (germline): LNHDA, SQIVND (reference sequence). CDR3 bases: TGTGCCAGTACCCACTCTGGGGCCAACGTCCTGACTTTC. It encodes CASTHSGANVLTF.

The V call is TRBV5-1, the J call TRBJ2-7; possible D gene TRBD2, 7 bases. The CDR3 totals 16 residues. Germline V lookup: CDR1 SGHRS, CDR2 YFSETQ. Trimming shortened V by 2 bases and J by 4 bases, and 19 bases separated the two germline ends. CDR3 in amino acids: CASSFGIGGAGYEQYF. As DNA, the CDR3 is TGCGCCAGCAGCTTCGGCATTGGGGGGGCTGGGTACGAGCAGTACTTC.

V usage is TRBV2 and J usage is TRBJ1-4; TRBD1 matches at 9 bases. The CDR3 is 14 residues long. Trimming took 7 bases from V and 8 from J; bases not matched to a gene: 8. Germline CDR1 SNHLY, CDR2 FYNNEI. The CDR3 sequence is CASTDTGTGEKLFF. In DNA, the CDR3 is TGTGCCAGCACTGATACAGGGACAGGGGAAAAACTGTTTTTT. Looking up the rest from reference TRBV2 and TRBJ1-4 gives the full variable domain: EPEVTQTPSHQVTQMGQEVILRCVPISNHLYFYWYRQILGQKVEFLVSFYNNEISEKSEIFDDQFSVERPDGSNFTLKIRSTKLEDSAMYFCASTDTGTGEKLFFGSGTQLSVL.

J is TRBJ2-7 and V is TRBV27; D may be TRBD2 (6 bases). From germline, CDR1 is MNHEY and CDR2 SMNVEV (reference sequence). The length of the CDR3 is 15 residues. The V end was cut by 6 bases, the J end by 5 bases, with 20 bases between. The DNA for the CDR3 is TGTGCCAGCAGGGAGGCGGGGTCCCCGAGGAACGAGCAGTACGTC. It encodes CASREAGSPRNEQYV.

The V call is TRBV19, the J call TRBJ1-3; D gene uncertain. The V end was cut by 6 bases, the J end by 0 bases, with 18 bases between. CDR3 size: 17 residues. CDR1 and CDR2 (germline): LNHDA, SQIVND (reference sequence). CDR3 DNA: TGTGCCAGTAGACCCGAGCTGAACGCCTACTCTGGAAACACCATATATTTT. Translation: CASRPELNAYSGNTIYF. The full variable domain, its missing parts supplied by reference TRBV19 and TRBJ1-3, is DGGITQSPKYLFRKEGQNVTLSCEQNLNHDAMYWYRQDPGQGLRLIYYSQIVNDFQKGDIAEGYSVSREKKESFPLTVTSAQKNPTAFYLCASRPELNAYSGNTIYFGEGSWLTVV.

The rearrangement links TRBV5-1 to TRBJ2-7; 9 positions match TRBD1. After removal of 5 bases from V and 8 bases from J, the junction contained 14 bases not matched to a gene. CDR3 length: 15 amino acids. Germline loops: CDR1 SGHRS, CDR2 YFSETQ. Here the CDR3 DNA reads TGCGCCAGCAGTCCCGAGGGGACAGGGCGTCTTCAGCAGTACGTC. Amino acids: CASSPEGTGRLQQYV.

The chain's CDR3 is CASSPTPGTVLYNEQFF. In nucleotides, the CDR3 is TGTGCCAGCAGCCCAACCCCCGGGACAGTGCTGTACAATGAGCAGTTCTTC. The genes are TRBV7-3 and TRBJ2-1; TRBD1 matches at 7 bases. The J segment lost 4 bases and the V segment lost 5 bases, leaving 14 bases of the junction unmatched. The CDR3 extends over 17 amino acids. Per germline, CDR1 SGHTA and CDR2 FQGTGA.

The V and J genes are TRBV3-1 (or the pseudogene TRBV3-2) and TRBJ1-1, with TRBD1 matching 8 bases. Germline V gene data show CDR1 as LGHDT and CDR2 as YNNKEL (reference sequence). CDR3 length: 12 amino acids. V shed 4 bases, J shed 11 bases, and the junction held 6 bases outside the gene matches. CDR3 nucleotides: TGTGCCAGCAGCCTAAACAGGGGGTCGGCTTTCTTT. Its translation: CASSLNRGSAFF.

This clone was observed a handful of times. V usage is TRBV5-5 and J usage is TRBJ1-2; tentative D call: TRBD1 (5 bases). The CDR3 extends over 16 amino acids. The germline gives CDR1 SGHKS, CDR2 YYEKEE (reference sequence). V was trimmed by 4 bases and J by 4 bases, leaving 20 bases between them. CDR3 sequence: CASSLPVQGGSYGYTF. The CDR3 DNA reads TGTGCCAGCAGCCTCCCCGTTCAGGGAGGGAGCTATGGCTACACCTTC.

The chain uses TRBV27 and TRBJ2-5, with TRBD1 matching 9 bases. The CDR3 runs 15 residues. Trimming cost V 7 bases and J 5 bases; bases outside gene matches: 11. The germline CDR1 and CDR2 sequences are MNHEY and SMNVEV (reference sequence). The CDR3 protein is CASTLTGGRRETQYF. For the CDR3, the DNA is TGTGCCAGCACCCTGACAGGGGGTCGGAGGGAGACCCAGTACTTC.

V is TRBV19 and J is TRBJ1-1, with a possible D match to TRBD1 (6 bases). Trimming shortened V by 7 bases and J by 2 bases, and 17 bases separated the two germline ends. CDR1 is LNHDA, CDR2 SQIVND, per germline (reference sequence). The CDR3 totals 15 residues. Here the CDR3 DNA reads TGTGCCAGTACCCGACGACAGGTTTCTAACACTGAAGCTTTCTTT. This sequence encodes CASTRRQVSNTEAFF.

This sequence joins TRBV7-9 and TRBJ2-3; D is possibly TRBD1 (5 bases). The CDR3 spans 14 residues. Germline CDR1 is SEHNR and CDR2 is FQNEAQ (reference sequence). Trimming pared 5 bases from V and 2 bases from J, leaving 11 bases between. CDR3 residues: CASSLTGITDTQYF. The CDR3 DNA sequence: TGTGCCAGCAGCCTCACAGGAATCACAGATACGCAGTATTTT.

The chain joins TRBV19 to TRBJ1-4; 10 positions agree with TRBD1. J was trimmed by 5 bases and V by 5 bases; bases with no gene match: 11. The CDR3 runs 17 residues. Germline V gene sequence: CDR1 LNHDA, CDR2 SQIVND (reference sequence). CDR3 protein: CASSVGTGAGGNEKLFF. In DNA, the CDR3 is TGTGCCAGTAGTGTTGGGACAGGGGCGGGCGGCAATGAAAAACTGTTTTTT.

This rearrangement joins TRBV5-6 to TRBJ1-1; possible D gene TRBD1, 5 bases. V was clipped by 2 bases and J by 6 bases, with 8 bases between them. The CDR3 has 12 residues. Looked up from germline, CDR1 is SGHDT and CDR2 is YYEEEE. CDR3 sequence reads: CASSLSQAEAFF. CDR3 in DNA: TGTGCCAGCAGCTTATCACAGGCTGAAGCTTTCTTT.

This clone is a singleton in its sample. The chain couples TRBV19 to TRBJ2-1; 10 bases are shared with TRBD1. The germline V gene has CDR1 LNHDA and CDR2 SQIVND (reference sequence). The J segment lost 4 bases and the V segment lost 4 bases, leaving 4 bases of the junction unmatched. This CDR3 contains 15 residues. The CDR3 here is CASSRDRGGYNEQFF. DNA for the CDR3: TGTGCCAGTAGTAGGGACAGGGGCGGATACAATGAGCAGTTCTTC.

The DNA for the CDR3 is TGTGCCAGCAGCGACGGGACAGGGAATTCACCCCTCCACTTT. Protein product: CASSDGTGNSPLHF. V gene TRBV7-9 combines with J gene TRBJ1-6; TRBD1 matches 9 bases. This CDR3 contains 14 residues. V shed 5 bases and J 7 bases; nucleotides not matched to a gene: 3. CDR1 and CDR2 (germline): SEHNR, FQNEAQ (reference sequence).

The genes are TRBV21-1 and TRBJ2-1; the table assigns TRBD2, which was not confirmed against the DNA. TRBV21-1 has pseudogene status. The CDR3 is 19 residues long. The CDR3 loop is CASSKGWFDNGGRDNEQFF. In DNA form, the CDR3 reads TGTGCCAGCAGCAAGGGGTGGTTTGACAATGGGGGGAGGGACAATGAGCAGTTCTTC.

This chain joins TRBV27 and TRBJ2-6; D may be TRBD2 (7 bases). Germline-derived CDR1 and CDR2 are MNHEY and SMNVEV (reference sequence). Trimming shortened V by 7 bases and J by 0 bases, and 13 bases separated the two germline ends. The CDR3 covers 16 residues. The CDR3 coding sequence is TGTGCCAGCACGGCGGGGGCTGGCTCTGGGGCCAACGTCCTGACTTTC. This sequence encodes CASTAGAGSGANVLTF.